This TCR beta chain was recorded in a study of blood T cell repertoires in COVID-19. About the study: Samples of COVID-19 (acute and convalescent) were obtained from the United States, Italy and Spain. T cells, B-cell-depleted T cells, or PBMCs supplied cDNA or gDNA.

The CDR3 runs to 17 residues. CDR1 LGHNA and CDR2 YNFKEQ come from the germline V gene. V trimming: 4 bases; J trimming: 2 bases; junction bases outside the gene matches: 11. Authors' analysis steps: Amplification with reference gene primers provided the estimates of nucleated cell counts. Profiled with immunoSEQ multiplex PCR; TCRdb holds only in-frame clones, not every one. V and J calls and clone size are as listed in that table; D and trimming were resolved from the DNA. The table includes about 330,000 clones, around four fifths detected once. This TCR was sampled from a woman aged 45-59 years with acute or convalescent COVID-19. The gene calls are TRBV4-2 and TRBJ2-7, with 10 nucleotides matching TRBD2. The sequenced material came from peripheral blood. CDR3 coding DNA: TGTGCCAGCAGCCGAGGTTTTCTAGCGGGGGTTACCTACGAGCAGTACTTC. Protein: CASSRGFLAGVTYEQYF.